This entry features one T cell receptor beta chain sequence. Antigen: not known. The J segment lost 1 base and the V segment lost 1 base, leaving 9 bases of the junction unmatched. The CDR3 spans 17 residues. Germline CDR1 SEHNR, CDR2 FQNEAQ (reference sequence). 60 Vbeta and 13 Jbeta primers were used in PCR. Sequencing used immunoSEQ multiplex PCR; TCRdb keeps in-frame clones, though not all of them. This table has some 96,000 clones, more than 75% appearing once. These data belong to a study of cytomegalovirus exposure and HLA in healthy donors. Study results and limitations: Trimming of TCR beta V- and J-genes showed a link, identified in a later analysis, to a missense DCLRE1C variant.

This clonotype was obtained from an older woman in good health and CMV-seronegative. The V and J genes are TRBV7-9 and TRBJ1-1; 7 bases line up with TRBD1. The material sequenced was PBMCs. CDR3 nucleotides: TGTGCCAGCAGCTTAGTTCGGGACAGCACAGCGAACACTGAAGCTTTCTTT. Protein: CASSLVRDSTANTEAFF.